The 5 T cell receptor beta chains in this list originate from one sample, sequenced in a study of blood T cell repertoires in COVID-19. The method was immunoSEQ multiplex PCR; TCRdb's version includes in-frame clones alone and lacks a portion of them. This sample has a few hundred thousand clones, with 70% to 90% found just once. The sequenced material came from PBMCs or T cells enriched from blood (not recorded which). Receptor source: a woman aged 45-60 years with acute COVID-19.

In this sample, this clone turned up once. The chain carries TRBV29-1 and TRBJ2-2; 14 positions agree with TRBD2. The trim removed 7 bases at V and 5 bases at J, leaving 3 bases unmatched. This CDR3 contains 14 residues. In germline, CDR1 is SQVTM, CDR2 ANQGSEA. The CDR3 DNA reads TGCAGCGCCCGGACTAGCGGGAGGACCGGGGAGCTGTTTTTT. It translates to CSARTSGRTGELFF.

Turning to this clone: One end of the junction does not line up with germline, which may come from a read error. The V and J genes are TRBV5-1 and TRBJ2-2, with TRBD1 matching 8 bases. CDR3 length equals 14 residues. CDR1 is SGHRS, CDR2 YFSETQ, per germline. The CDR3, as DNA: TGCGCCAGCCGCTTACAGGGGGGCACCGGGGAGCTGTTTTTT. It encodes CASRLQGGTGELFF.

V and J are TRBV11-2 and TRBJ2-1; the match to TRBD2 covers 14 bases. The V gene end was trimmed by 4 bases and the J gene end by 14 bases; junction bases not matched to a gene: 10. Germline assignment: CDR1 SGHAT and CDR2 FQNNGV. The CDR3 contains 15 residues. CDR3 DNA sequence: TGTGCCAGCAGCTACCTAAAGGGACTAGCGGGAGATGAGTTCTTC. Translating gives CASSYLKGLAGDEFF.

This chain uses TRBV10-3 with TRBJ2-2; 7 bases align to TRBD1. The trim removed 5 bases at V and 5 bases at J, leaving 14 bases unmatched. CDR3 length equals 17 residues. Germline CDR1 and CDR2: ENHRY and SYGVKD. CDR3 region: CAISSQLGQAQTGELFF. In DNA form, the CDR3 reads TGTGCCATCAGTTCACAACTAGGACAGGCTCAAACCGGGGAGCTGTTTTTT.

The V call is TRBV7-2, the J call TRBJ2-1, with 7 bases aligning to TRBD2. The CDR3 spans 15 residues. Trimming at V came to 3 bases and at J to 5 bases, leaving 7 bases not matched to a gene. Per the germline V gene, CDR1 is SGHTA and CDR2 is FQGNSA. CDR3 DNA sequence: TGTGCCAGCAGCTTGGGCGGGAGTGGGGACAATGAGCAGTTCTTC. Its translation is CASSLGGSGDNEQFF.